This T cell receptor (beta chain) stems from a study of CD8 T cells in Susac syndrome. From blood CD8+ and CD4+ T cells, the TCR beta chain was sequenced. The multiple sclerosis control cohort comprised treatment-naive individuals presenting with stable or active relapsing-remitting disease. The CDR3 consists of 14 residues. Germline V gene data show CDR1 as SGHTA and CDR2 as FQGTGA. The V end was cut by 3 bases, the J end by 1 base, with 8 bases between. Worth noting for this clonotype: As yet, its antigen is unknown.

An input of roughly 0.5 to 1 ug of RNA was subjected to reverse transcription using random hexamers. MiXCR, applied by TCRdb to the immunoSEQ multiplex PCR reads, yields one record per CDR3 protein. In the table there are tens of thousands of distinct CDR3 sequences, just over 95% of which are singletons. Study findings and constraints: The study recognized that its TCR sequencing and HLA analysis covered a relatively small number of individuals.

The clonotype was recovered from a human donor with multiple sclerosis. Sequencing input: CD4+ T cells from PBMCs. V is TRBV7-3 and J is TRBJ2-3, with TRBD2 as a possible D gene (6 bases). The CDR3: CASSFSGGTDTQYF. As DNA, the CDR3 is TGTGCCAGCAGCTTCTCGGGGGGCACAGATACGCAGTATTTT.